Reported below is one TCR beta chain. What it binds is unknown. A few donor pairs also had unstimulated CD4+ and CD8+ naive and memory subsets sequenced. Some clones are missing from TCRdb's copy, which holds only in-frame ones; the method was immunoSEQ multiplex PCR. The table includes tens of thousands of clones, about 90% detected once. The data were taken from a study of siplizumab effects on memory and regulatory T cells. Study-wide findings and caveats: Unstimulated subsets accounted for the mapping of only a minor share of the clones that were alloreactive.

The CDR3 sequence is 16 residues long. V was clipped by 0 bases and J by 6 bases; unmatched bases: 3. Looked up from germline, CDR1 is LGHNA and CDR2 is YNFKEQ. The chain recombines TRBV4-2 with TRBJ2-2, with 11 bases fitting TRBD2. The sample consisted of naive CD8+ T cells sorted from blood. The receptor was derived from a human donor in good health. CDR3 sequence (DNA): TGTGCCAGCAGCCAAGATAGCGGGGGGGCCCCCGGGGAGCTGTTTTTT. Its translation: CASSQDSGGAPGELFF.